This T cell receptor (beta chain) was documented in a study of T cell clones after liver transplantation. Study-level points and caveats: The donor-reactive repertoire was only partly measurable in two subjects, lacking donor cells.

TCRdb's copy holds only in-frame clones and misses some; the assay was immunoSEQ multiplex PCR. The table shows about 120,000 clones, with about nine tenths occurring only once. V was clipped by 2 bases and J by 3 bases; unmatched bases: 8. The CDR3 contains 17 residues. Germline CDR1 is SGHRS and CDR2 is YFSETQ. Note on this clone: Its antigen is as yet unknown.

This clonotype was obtained from a human patient who received a liver transplant. Some T cells may trace back to the graft donor. The sample here was CD4+ T cells from blood, taken 12 months after liver transplant. This chain uses TRBV5-1 with TRBJ2-2, with 9 bases identical to TRBD1. This chain's CDR3 is CASSLMGTGYHTGELFF. In DNA, the CDR3 is TGCGCCAGCAGCTTAATGGGGACAGGGTATCACACCGGGGAGCTGTTTTTT.